These 7 T cell receptor beta chains came from one sample sequenced in a study of T cells in Graves' hyperthyroidism and ophthalmopathy. TCR beta CDR3 regions were amplified from RNA. HTBI primers were used for first-round RT-PCR of the TCR CDR3. Using its own MiXCR run on the multiplex PCR reads, TCRdb lists one record per CDR3 protein. Of 550,000 to 850,000 distinct CDR3 sequences in the sample, 15% to 20% are singletons; the top ten hold 16%. Sequenced: blood. The origin of the receptors is a woman in her 50s with Graves' hyperthyroidism that later progressed to Graves' ophthalmopathy.

This clonotype occurred a few times. V usage is TRBV5-4 and J usage is TRBJ2-1; TRBD2 matches 14 bases. This CDR3 region has 16 residues. Germline CDR1 SGHNT, CDR2 YYREEE (reference sequence). The trim removed 4 bases at V and 3 bases at J, leaving 3 bases unmatched. CDR3 amino acids: CASSPGTSGSYNEQFF. In DNA form, the CDR3 reads TGTGCCAGCAGCCCGGGGACTAGCGGGAGCTACAATGAGCAGTTCTTC.

This clonotype was seen only a few times. CDR3 amino acids: CASGFSGGLDTQYF. The DNA of the CDR3 is TGTGCCAGCGGTTTTAGCGGGGGGCTAGATACGCAGTATTTT. J is TRBJ2-3 and V is TRBV2, with 10 bases fitting TRBD2. The CDR3 length is 14 residues. CDR1 and CDR2 from the germline V gene are SNHLY and FYNNEI. J was trimmed by 5 bases and V by 8 bases; bases with no gene match: 7.

This clonotype was seen at least ten times. V and J are TRBV3-1 and TRBJ2-7; TRBD1 agrees at 7 bases. The CDR3 has 17 residues. CDR1 and CDR2 from the germline V gene are LGHDT and YNNKEL (reference sequence). V dropped 3 bases and J dropped 0; count of bases not matched to a gene: 11. The CDR3 spells CASSQKRRTGYSYEQYF. The CDR3 DNA reads TGTGCCAGCAGCCAGAAAAGGCGGACAGGATACTCCTACGAGCAGTACTTC.

This clonotype was seen at least ten times. J is TRBJ1-1 and V is TRBV29-1, with 11 bases fitting TRBD1. Germline CDR1 reads SQVTM; CDR2 reads ANQGSEA. Trimming at V came to 7 bases and at J to 6 bases, leaving 4 bases not matched to a gene. This CDR3 region has 12 residues. CDR3 sequence: CSAGTGGPEAFF. DNA of the CDR3: TGCAGCGCGGGGACAGGGGGGCCTGAAGCTTTCTTT.

The chain uses TRBV7-9 and TRBJ1-5; tentatively, D is TRBD1 (6 bases). Deletions cut 4 bases from V and 7 bases from J, with 17 bases between. This CDR3 region has 15 residues. The germline V gene encodes CDR1 SEHNR and CDR2 FQNEAQ (reference sequence). CDR3: CASSSDPGAGQPQHF. CDR3 nucleotides: TGTGCCAGCAGCTCAGACCCAGGGGCTGGGCAGCCCCAGCATTTT.

Many counts were recorded for this clonotype. This rearrangement joins TRBV6-2 or TRBV6-3 to TRBJ2-5, with D unclear. Looked up from germline, CDR1 is MNHEY and CDR2 is SVGEGT. The V gene lost 3 bases and the J gene lost 5 bases, with 4 bases spanning the gap. This CDR3 spans 11 amino acids. This chain's CDR3 is CASSYKETQYF. The CDR3 DNA follows: TGTGCCAGCAGTTATAAGGAGACCCAGTACTTC.

This clonotype was counted ten times or more. The junction shows a germline mismatch at one end, possibly a read error. V is TRBV5-1 and J is TRBJ2-3; D perhaps matches TRBD2 (5 bases). The germline gives CDR1 SGHRS, CDR2 YFSETQ. This CDR3 region has 12 residues. The CDR3 reads CASSLSGDTQYF. As DNA, the CDR3 is TGTGCCAGCAGTTTATCGGGGGATACGCAGTATTTT.